The clone carrying this T cell receptor (beta chain) has at least ten counts. The entry originates in a study of early T cells in non-severe SARS-CoV-2 infection. Study information: Sequencing of bulk RNA from unsorted whole blood was done, without chain pairing.

The library protocol tagged individual cDNA molecules with unique molecular identifiers. A single record per CDR3 protein comes from TCRdb applying MiXCR to the 5' RACE reads. The table includes about 25,000 distinct CDR3 sequences, 4.5% to 7% detected once. The CDR3 covers 14 residues. Trimming cost V 5 bases and J 5 bases, with 12 bases left between them. Germline V gene lookup returns CDR1 LNHDA and CDR2 SQIVND (reference sequence). The chain carries TRBV19 and TRBJ2-2; D might be TRBD1 (5 bases). The receptor was isolated from an adult who was a healthcare worker with PCR-confirmed SARS-CoV-2 infection or an uninfected control (not recorded which). The specimen was whole blood. CDR3 DNA: TGTGCCAGTAGTGCTCAGGGTAGTACCGGGGAGCTGTTTTTT. It encodes CASSAQGSTGELFF.